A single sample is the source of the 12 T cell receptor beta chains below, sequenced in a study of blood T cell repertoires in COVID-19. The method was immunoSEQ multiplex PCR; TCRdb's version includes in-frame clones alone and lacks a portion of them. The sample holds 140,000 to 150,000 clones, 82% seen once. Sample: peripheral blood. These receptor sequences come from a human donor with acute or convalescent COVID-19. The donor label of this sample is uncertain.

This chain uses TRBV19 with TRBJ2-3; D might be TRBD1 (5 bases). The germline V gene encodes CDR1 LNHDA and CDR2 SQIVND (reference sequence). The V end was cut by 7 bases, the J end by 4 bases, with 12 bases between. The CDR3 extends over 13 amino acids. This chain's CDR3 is CASTRQGSDTQYF. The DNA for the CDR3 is TGTGCCAGTACAAGGCAGGGCTCAGATACGCAGTATTTT. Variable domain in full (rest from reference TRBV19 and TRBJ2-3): DGGITQSPKYLFRKEGQNVTLSCEQNLNHDAMYWYRQDPGQGLRLIYYSQIVNDFQKGDIAEGYSVSREKKESFPLTVTSAQKNPTAFYLCASTRQGSDTQYFGPGTRLTVL.

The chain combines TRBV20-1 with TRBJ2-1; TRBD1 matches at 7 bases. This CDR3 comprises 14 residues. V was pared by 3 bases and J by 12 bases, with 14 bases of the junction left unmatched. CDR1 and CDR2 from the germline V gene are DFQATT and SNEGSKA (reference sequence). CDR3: CSASIETGYAGQFF. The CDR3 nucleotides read TGCAGTGCTAGTATTGAGACAGGGTATGCTGGGCAGTTCTTC.

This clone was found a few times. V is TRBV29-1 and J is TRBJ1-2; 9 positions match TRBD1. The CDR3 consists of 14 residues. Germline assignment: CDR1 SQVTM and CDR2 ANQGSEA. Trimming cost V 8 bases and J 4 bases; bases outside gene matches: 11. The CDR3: CSTVLTGGSYGYTF. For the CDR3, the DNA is TGCAGCACAGTCCTGACAGGGGGAAGCTATGGCTACACCTTC.

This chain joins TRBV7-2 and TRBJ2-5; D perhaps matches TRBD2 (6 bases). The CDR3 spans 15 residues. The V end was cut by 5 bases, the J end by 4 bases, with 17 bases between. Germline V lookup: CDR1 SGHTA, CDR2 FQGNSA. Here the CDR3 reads CASSPRALAAETQYF. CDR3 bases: TGTGCCAGCAGCCCCCGAGCACTAGCAGCAGAGACCCAGTACTTC.

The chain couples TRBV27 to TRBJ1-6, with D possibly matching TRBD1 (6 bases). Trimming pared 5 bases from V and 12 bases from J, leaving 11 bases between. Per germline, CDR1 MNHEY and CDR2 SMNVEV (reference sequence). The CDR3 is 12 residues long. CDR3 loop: CASSIRGEPLHF. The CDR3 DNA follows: TGTGCCAGCAGTATCAGGGGCGAACCCCTCCACTTT.

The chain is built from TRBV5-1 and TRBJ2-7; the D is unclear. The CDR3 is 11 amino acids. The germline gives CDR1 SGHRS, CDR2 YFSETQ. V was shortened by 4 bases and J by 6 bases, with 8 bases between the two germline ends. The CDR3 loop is CASSLSSEQYF. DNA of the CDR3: TGCGCCAGCAGCCTTAGTTCCGAGCAGTACTTC. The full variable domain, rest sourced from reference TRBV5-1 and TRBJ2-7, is KAGVTQTPRYLIKTRGQQVTLSCSPISGHRSVSWYQQTPGQGLQFLFEYFSETQRNKGNFPGRFSGRQFSNSRSEMNVSTLELGDSALYLCASSLSSEQYFGPGTRLTVT.

CDR3 residues: CASRARAGGHNEQFF. For the CDR3, the DNA is TGCGCCAGCAGAGCCCGAGCGGGGGGTCACAATGAGCAGTTCTTC. The chain links TRBV5-1 to TRBJ2-1; TRBD2 matches at 9 bases. Germline trimming cut 5 bases from V and 5 bases from J; bases unmatched to any gene: 8. The V gene's germline CDR1 is SGHRS and CDR2 YFSETQ. This CDR3 spans 15 amino acids.

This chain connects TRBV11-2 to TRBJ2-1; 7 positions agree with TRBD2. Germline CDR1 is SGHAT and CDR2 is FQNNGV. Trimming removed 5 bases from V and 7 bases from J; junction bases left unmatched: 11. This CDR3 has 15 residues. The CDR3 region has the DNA TGTGCCAGCAGCCCCAGTGGTGGGAGGGCGAATGAGCAGTTCTTC. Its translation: CASSPSGGRANEQFF.

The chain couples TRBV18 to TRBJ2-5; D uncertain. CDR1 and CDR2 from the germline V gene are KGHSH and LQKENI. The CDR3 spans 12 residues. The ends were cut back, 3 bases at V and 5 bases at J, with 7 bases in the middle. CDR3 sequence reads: CASSPETETQYF. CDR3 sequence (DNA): TGTGCCAGCTCACCGGAGACTGAGACCCAGTACTTC.

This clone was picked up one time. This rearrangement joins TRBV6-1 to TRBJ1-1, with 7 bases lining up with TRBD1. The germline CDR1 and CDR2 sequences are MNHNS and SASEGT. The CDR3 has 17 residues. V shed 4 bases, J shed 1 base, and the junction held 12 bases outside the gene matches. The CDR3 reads CASSGKGQARANTEAFF. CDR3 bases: TGTGCCAGCAGTGGCAAAGGACAGGCACGCGCGAACACTGAAGCTTTCTTT.

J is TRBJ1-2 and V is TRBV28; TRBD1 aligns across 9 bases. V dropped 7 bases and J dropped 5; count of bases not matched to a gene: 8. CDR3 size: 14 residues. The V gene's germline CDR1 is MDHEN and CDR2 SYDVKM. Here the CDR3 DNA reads TGTGCCAGCACCCGGACAGGGGTGGGGTATGGCTACACCTTC. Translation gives CASTRTGVGYGYTF.

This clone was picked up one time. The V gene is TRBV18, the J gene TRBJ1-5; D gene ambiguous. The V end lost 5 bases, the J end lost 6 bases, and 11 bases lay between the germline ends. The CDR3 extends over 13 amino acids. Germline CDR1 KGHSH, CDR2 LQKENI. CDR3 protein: CASSISRVQPQHF. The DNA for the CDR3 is TGTGCCAGCTCAATTAGTCGGGTTCAGCCCCAGCATTTT.